This T cell receptor beta chain is drawn from a study of T cells after yellow fever vaccination. Synthesis of TCR cDNA relied on 5'RACE template switching, which attached a universal primer site and UMIs. In TCRdb, the 5' RACE reads were re-called with MiXCR into one record per CDR3 protein. The sample records hundreds of thousands of distinct CDR3 sequences, roughly an eighth being singletons. In its sample, this clonotype was seen many times. Its specificity is unknown. Whole-study results and caveats: Post-booster repertoires contained most primary-vaccination clones again (roughly 95% CD4, over 70% CD8). CD4 and CD8 compartments shared a small share of clonotypes, likely from convergent recombination. The secondary response was weaker, and its peak arrived faster, on day 5 versus 15.

Per germline, CDR1 GTSNPN and CDR2 SVGIG (reference sequence). V lost 0 bases and J lost 11, with 20 bases in between. There are 15 residues in the CDR3. The material sequenced was CD4+ T cells sorted from PBMCs, taken 15 days after the yellow fever booster vaccination. The TCR originated in a man aged 18 to 30 who received the YFV17D yellow fever vaccine. V usage is TRBV30 and J usage is TRBJ2-4, with a tentative D call TRBD2 (5 bases). The CDR3, as DNA: TGTGCCTGGAGTGTACTAGGCGGCGTCCTTTCGCTTCAGTACTTC. Its protein product is CAWSVLGGVLSLQYF.